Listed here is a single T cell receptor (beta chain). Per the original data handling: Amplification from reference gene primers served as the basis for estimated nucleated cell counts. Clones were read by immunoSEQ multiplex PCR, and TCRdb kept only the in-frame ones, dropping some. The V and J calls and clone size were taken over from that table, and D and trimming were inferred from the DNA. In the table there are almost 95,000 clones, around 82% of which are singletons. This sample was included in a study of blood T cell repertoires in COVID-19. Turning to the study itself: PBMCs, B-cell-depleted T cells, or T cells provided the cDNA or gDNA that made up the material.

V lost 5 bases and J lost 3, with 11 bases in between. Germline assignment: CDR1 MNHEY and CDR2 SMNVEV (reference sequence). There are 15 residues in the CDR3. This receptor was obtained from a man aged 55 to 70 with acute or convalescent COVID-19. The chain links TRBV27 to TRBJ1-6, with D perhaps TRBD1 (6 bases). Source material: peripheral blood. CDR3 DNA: TGTGCCAGCAGTCCATCGACAGGCTATAATTCACCCCTCCACTTT. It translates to CASSPSTGYNSPLHF.